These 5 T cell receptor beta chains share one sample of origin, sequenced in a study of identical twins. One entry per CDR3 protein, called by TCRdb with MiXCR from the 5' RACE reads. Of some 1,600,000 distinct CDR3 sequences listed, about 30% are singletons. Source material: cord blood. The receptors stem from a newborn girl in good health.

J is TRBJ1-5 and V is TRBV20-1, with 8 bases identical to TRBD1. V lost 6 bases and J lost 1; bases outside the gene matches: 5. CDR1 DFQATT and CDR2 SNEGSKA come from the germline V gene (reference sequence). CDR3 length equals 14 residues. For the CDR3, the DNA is TGCAGTGCGGGGACAGGCGGAAGCAATCAGCCCCAGCATTTT. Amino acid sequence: CSAGTGGSNQPQHF.

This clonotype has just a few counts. CDR3 sequence reads: CATSEDSSYNEQFF. The CDR3 DNA reads TGTGCCACCAGTGAAGACAGCTCCTACAATGAGCAGTTCTTC. This chain uses TRBV24-1 with TRBJ2-1; TRBD1 might be the D (5 bases). The CDR3 contains 14 residues. CDR1 and CDR2 from the germline V gene are KGHDR and SFDVKD. V dropped 4 bases and J dropped 0 bases, with 6 bases sitting between them.

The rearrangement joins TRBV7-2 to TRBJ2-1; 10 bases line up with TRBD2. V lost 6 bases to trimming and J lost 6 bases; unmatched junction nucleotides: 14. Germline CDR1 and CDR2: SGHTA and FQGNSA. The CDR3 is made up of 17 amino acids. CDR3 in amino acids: CASSVRGGLAGVNEQFF. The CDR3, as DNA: TGTGCCAGCAGTGTAAGGGGAGGGCTAGCGGGAGTCAATGAGCAGTTCTTC.

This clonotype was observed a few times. Written as DNA, the CDR3 is TGTGCCTGGAGTACGACTAGCCACAATGAGCAGTTCTTC. It yields the protein CAWSTTSHNEQFF. The chain has TRBV30 and TRBJ2-1; TRBD2 matches at 7 bases. From germline, CDR1 is GTSNPN and CDR2 SVGIG (reference sequence). The CDR3 totals 13 residues. Trimming took 2 bases from V and 5 from J; bases not matched to a gene: 3.

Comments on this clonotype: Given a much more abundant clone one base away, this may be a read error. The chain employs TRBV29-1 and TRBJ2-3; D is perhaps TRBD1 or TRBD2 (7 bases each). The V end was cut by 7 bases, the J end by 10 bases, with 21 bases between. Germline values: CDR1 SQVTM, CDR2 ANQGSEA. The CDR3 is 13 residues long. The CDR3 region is CSALRGGSDAQYF. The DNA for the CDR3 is TGCAGCGCCCTCAGGGGGGGGTCGGATGCGCAGTATTTT.